The 23 T cell receptor beta chains below come from one sample, sequenced in a study of T cell changes during pregnancy in multiple sclerosis. The repertoire was sequenced with immunoSEQ multiplex PCR; TCRdb's copy has only in-frame clones and lacks some. The data show roughly 41,000 clones, about 88% seen once. Sequencing was performed on CD4+ T cells from peripheral blood mononuclear cells, taken in the first trimester of pregnancy. The origin of the receptors is a female donor with multiple sclerosis, enrolled in a pregnancy study.

V usage is TRBV7-2 and J usage is TRBJ2-3; 7 nucleotides line up with TRBD2. V shed 5 bases, J shed 5 bases, and the junction held 13 bases outside the gene matches. CDR1 is SGHTA and CDR2 is FQGNSA in the germline V gene. The CDR3 covers 16 residues. The CDR3 loop reads CASSVRSSGGKDTQYF. CDR3 nucleotide sequence: TGTGCCAGCAGCGTCCGATCTAGCGGTGGGAAAGATACGCAGTATTTT.

J is TRBJ2-7 and V is TRBV9; 7 nucleotides line up with TRBD1. CDR1 SGDLS and CDR2 YYNGEE come from the germline V gene. Unmatched junction bases numbered 3, after V lost 2 bases and J lost 1 base. This CDR3 has 14 residues. The CDR3 DNA follows: TGTGCCAGCAGCGTTTCGACAGGGTCCTACGAGCAGTACTTC. Its protein is CASSVSTGSYEQYF.

V is TRBV11-3 and J is TRBJ2-5; unclear D gene. The CDR3 is made up of 13 amino acids. Germline V gene lookup returns CDR1 SGHNT and CDR2 YENEEA. V was trimmed by 1 base and J by 5 bases, leaving 8 bases between them. This chain's CDR3 is CASSLVGVETQYF. CDR3 DNA sequence: TGTGCCAGCAGCTTAGTGGGCGTCGAGACCCAGTACTTC. The whole variable domain, filled in from reference TRBV11-3 and TRBJ2-5, reads EAGVVQSPRYKIIEKKQPVAFWCNPISGHNTLYWYLQNLGQGPELLIRYENEEAVDDSQLPKDRFSAERLKGVDSTLKIQPAELGDSAVYLCASSLVGVETQYFGPGTRLLVL.

The chain couples TRBV7-2 to TRBJ2-1; the match to TRBD2 covers 14 bases. The CDR3 sequence is 13 residues long. With V trimmed by 3 bases and J by 14 bases, 3 bases remained unmatched. Germline V lookup: CDR1 SGHTA, CDR2 FQGNSA. The CDR3 loop is CASSLLGLAGEFF. CDR3 nucleotides: TGTGCCAGCAGCTTGCTGGGACTAGCGGGGGAGTTCTTC.

The V call is TRBV25-1, the J call TRBJ2-1; 7 bases line up with TRBD2. This CDR3 comprises 13 residues. The V and J ends lost 7 bases and 4 bases, in that order; junction bases with no gene match: 4. Germline values: CDR1 MGHDK, CDR2 SYGVNS. The DNA of the CDR3 is TGTGCCAGCAAAGCGGGGACTTACAATGAGCAGTTCTTC. Translation gives CASKAGTYNEQFF.

There are a few counts of this clone. V and J are TRBV15 and TRBJ2-7; D possibly corresponds to TRBD1 (6 bases). With 3 bases removed from V and 6 bases from J, the gap between germline ends came to 18 bases. The CDR3 totals 15 residues. The germline V gene has CDR1 LNHNV and CDR2 YYDKDF (reference sequence). CDR3 protein: CATSSLQGKVSEQYF. The CDR3 DNA reads as TGTGCCACCAGCAGTTTACAGGGAAAGGTTTCCGAGCAGTACTTC.

The chain recombines TRBV6-6 with TRBJ2-4; D is unclear. The CDR3 covers 16 residues. Germline V gives CDR1 MNHNY, CDR2 SVGAGI (reference sequence). The V end was cut by 2 bases, the J end by 0 bases, with 11 bases between. The CDR3 protein is CASSYPPAGAKNIQYF. The CDR3 DNA sequence: TGTGCCAGCAGTTACCCCCCCGCAGGAGCCAAAAACATTCAGTACTTC.

V usage is TRBV10-1 and J usage is TRBJ2-7; 7 bases are shared with TRBD1. Per germline, CDR1 WNHNN and CDR2 SYGVQD (reference sequence). There are 13 residues in the CDR3. Unmatched junction bases numbered 3, after V lost 5 bases and J lost 2 bases. The CDR3 loop is CASSSDRAYEQYF. The CDR3 DNA follows: TGCGCCAGCAGTAGCGACAGGGCCTACGAGCAGTACTTC.

This chain uses TRBV27 with TRBJ2-3; the match to TRBD2 covers 7 bases. The CDR3 sequence is 17 residues long. Germline V CDR1 and CDR2: MNHEY, SMNVEV (reference sequence). V shed 2 bases and J 1 base; nucleotides not matched to a gene: 9. CDR3 protein: CASSLKSMGGGTDTQYF. DNA for the CDR3: TGTGCCAGCAGTTTAAAGTCTATGGGAGGGGGCACAGATACGCAGTATTTT.

The genes are TRBV7-2 and TRBJ2-3, with 8 bases aligning to TRBD2. V lost 2 bases and J lost 5; bases outside the gene matches: 9. The CDR3 is 16 amino acids. Germline V CDR1 and CDR2: SGHTA, FQGNSA. CDR3 sequence reads: CASSLLSGRAVDTQYF. The CDR3 DNA reads as TGTGCCAGCAGCTTACTTTCCGGGAGGGCCGTAGATACGCAGTATTTT.

This chain joins TRBV19 and TRBJ2-5; 11 bases fit TRBD1. CDR1 and CDR2 from the germline V gene are LNHDA and SQIVND (reference sequence). The CDR3 contains 15 residues. The junction had 13 bases not matched to a gene; V was cut back by 10 bases and J by 6 bases. CDR3 in amino acids: CATSWGQGGIKTQYF. The CDR3 DNA follows: TGTGCCACTTCCTGGGGACAGGGGGGGATCAAGACCCAGTACTTC.

The rearrangement joins TRBV27 to TRBJ2-3, with 8 positions matching TRBD2. Germline assignment: CDR1 MNHEY and CDR2 SMNVEV (reference sequence). With V trimmed by 2 bases and J by 6 bases, 4 bases remained unmatched. This CDR3 region has 14 residues. The CDR3 protein is CASSLLGGRDTQYF. The CDR3 coding sequence is TGTGCCAGCAGTTTACTGGGCGGGAGGGATACGCAGTATTTT.

This clone was found once. This chain links TRBV4-3 with TRBJ2-3; 8 nucleotides agree with TRBD2. J lost 3 bases, V lost 3 bases, and 8 bases had no gene match. CDR3 length: 16 residues. CDR1 and CDR2 (germline): LGHNA, YSLEER. This chain's CDR3 is CASSHGATGGTDTQYF. The DNA of the CDR3 is TGCGCCAGCAGCCACGGGGCAACGGGGGGGACAGATACGCAGTATTTT.

The chain couples TRBV9 to TRBJ1-6; 8 nucleotides match TRBD1. Germline CDR1 SGDLS, CDR2 YYNGEE. The V and J ends lost 4 bases and 9 bases, in that order; junction bases with no gene match: 9. CDR3 length: 15 amino acids. The CDR3 loop reads CASSPLTGVVSPLHF. The CDR3 region has the DNA TGTGCCAGCAGCCCGTTGACAGGGGTTGTTTCACCCCTCCACTTT.

This clone was counted between two and nine times. The CDR3 protein is CASGSRGLDTEAFF. CDR3 nucleotide sequence: TGTGCTAGTGGTTCCAGGGGTTTGGACACTGAAGCTTTCTTT. V gene TRBV12-5 combines with J gene TRBJ1-1; weak D call: TRBD1 (6 bases). The V end was cut by 4 bases, the J end by 3 bases, with 12 bases between. The CDR3 extends over 14 amino acids. The germline gives CDR1 LGHNT, CDR2 FRNRAP.

The table lists this clone with a few counts. This chain links TRBV18 with TRBJ2-1; 11 nucleotides agree with TRBD2. This CDR3 has 16 amino acids. Looked up from germline, CDR1 is KGHSH and CDR2 is LQKENI. V gave up 5 bases and J gave up 1 base; unmatched junction bases: 4. Written as DNA, the CDR3 is TGTGCCAGCTCAACTACTAGCGGGAGATCCTACAATGAGCAGTTCTTC. Amino acids: CASSTTSGRSYNEQFF.

The rearrangement links TRBV11-3 to TRBJ2-3; D not certain. The CDR3 extends over 11 amino acids. V lost 5 bases, J lost 4 bases, and 4 bases lay in between. CDR1 is SGHNT, CDR2 YENEEA, per germline. As DNA, the CDR3 is TGTGCCAGCAGCCCCGCAGATACGCAGTATTTT. This encodes CASSPADTQYF.

The chain links TRBV6-1 to TRBJ1-1, with D possibly being TRBD1 (5 bases). The ends were cut back, 7 bases at V and 8 bases at J, with 17 bases in the middle. The V gene's germline CDR1 is MNHNS and CDR2 SASEGT. This CDR3 has 13 residues. The CDR3 nucleotides read TGTGCCAGCACCAAGAGAGGAGGGACCGAAGCTTTCTTT. Protein sequence: CASTKRGGTEAFF.

This rearrangement joins TRBV6-1 to TRBJ2-4; 7 nucleotides agree with TRBD2. Losses at the gene ends were 2 bases for V and 9 bases for J; bases not matched to a gene: 13. CDR3 length: 16 residues. The germline gives CDR1 MNHNS, CDR2 SASEGT. The CDR3 sequence: CASSETSAGVFGIQYF. As DNA, the CDR3 is TGTGCCAGCAGTGAAACTAGCGCGGGGGTGTTCGGCATTCAGTACTTC.

The CDR3 spells CASSTPSGRAHEQFF. The CDR3 nucleotides read TGCGCCAGCAGCACCCCTAGCGGGAGGGCCCATGAGCAGTTCTTC. The chain has TRBV5-1 and TRBJ2-1; 12 bases map to TRBD2. V was pared by 4 bases and J by 8 bases, with 7 bases of the junction left unmatched. Germline CDR1 and CDR2: SGHRS and YFSETQ. The CDR3 consists of 15 residues.

The CDR3 loop reads CASSLTSGRAAGANVLTF. DNA for the CDR3: TGTGCCAGCAGCTTAACTAGCGGGAGGGCCGCTGGGGCCAACGTCCTGACTTTC. The J gene is TRBJ2-6, the V gene TRBV7-2; 13 nucleotides match TRBD2. Germline V gene lookup returns CDR1 SGHTA and CDR2 FQGNSA. Losses at the gene ends were 2 bases for V and 2 bases for J; bases not matched to a gene: 3. The CDR3 has 18 amino acids.

V usage is TRBV2 and J usage is TRBJ1-3, with 8 bases fitting TRBD1. CDR1 SNHLY and CDR2 FYNNEI come from the germline V gene. The ends lost 4 bases at V and 4 bases at J; junction bases unmatched: 9. CDR3 size: 16 residues. The CDR3 sequence is CASSVIWTGLGNTIYF. CDR3 nucleotide sequence: TGTGCCAGCAGTGTTATTTGGACAGGGTTAGGAAACACCATATATTTT.

This sequence joins TRBV15 and TRBJ1-5; TRBD1 matches at 7 bases. Germline V gene data show CDR1 as LNHNV and CDR2 as YYDKDF (reference sequence). V trimming: 3 bases; J trimming: 5 bases; junction bases outside the gene matches: 4. The CDR3 sequence is 14 residues long. CDR3 amino acids: CATSSGTAYQPQHF. The CDR3 DNA is TGTGCCACCAGCAGCGGGACAGCCTATCAGCCCCAGCATTTT.